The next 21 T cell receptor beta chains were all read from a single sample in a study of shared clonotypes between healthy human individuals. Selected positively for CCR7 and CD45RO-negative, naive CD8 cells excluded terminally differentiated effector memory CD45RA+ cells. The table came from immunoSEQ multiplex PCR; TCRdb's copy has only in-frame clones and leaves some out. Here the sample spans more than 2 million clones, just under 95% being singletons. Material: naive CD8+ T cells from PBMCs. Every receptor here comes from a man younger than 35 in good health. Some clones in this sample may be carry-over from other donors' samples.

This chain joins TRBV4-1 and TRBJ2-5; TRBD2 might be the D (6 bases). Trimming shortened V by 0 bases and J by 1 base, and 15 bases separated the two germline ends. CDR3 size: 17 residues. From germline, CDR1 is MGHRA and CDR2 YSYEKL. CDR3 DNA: TGCGCCAGCAGCCAAGAGCTGCAGGGAGGATCCCAAGAGACCCAGTACTTC. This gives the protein CASSQELQGGSQETQYF.

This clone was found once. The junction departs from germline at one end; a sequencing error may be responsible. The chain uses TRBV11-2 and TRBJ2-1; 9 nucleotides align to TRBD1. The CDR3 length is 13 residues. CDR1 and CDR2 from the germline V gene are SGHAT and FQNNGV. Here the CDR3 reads CASSLAPGQGFLF. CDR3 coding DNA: TGTGCCAGCAGCTTAGCCCCGGGACAGGGTTTCCTCTTC.

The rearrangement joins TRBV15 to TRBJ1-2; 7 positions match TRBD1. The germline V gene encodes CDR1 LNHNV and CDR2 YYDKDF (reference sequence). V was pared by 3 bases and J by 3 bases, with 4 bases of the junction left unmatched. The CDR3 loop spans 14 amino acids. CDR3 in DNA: TGTGCCACCAGCAGCCCTGGACAGGACTATGGCTACACCTTC. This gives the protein CATSSPGQDYGYTF.

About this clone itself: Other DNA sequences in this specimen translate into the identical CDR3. The CDR3 DNA follows: TGTGCCAGCAGCTTTAGGGGGAACACTGAAGCTTTCTTT. It codes for CASSFRGNTEAFF. This sequence joins TRBV11-3 and TRBJ1-1, with TRBD1 as a possible D gene (5 bases). CDR3 size: 13 residues. V lost 3 bases and J 1 base, leaving 6 bases between the germline ends. Germline V lookup: CDR1 SGHNT, CDR2 YENEEA.

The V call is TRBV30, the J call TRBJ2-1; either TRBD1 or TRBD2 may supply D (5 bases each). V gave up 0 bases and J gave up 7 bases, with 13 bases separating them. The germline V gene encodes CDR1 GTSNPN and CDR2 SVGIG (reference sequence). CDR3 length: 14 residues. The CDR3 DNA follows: TGTGCCTGGAGTGTAGGGGTTGGGGAGAATGAGCAGTTCTTC. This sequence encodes CAWSVGVGENEQFF.

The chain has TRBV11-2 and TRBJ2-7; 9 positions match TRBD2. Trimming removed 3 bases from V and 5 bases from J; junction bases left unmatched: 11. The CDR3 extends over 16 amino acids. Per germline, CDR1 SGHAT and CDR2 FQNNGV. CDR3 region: CASSFQVGLAWDEQYF. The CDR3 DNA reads TGTGCCAGCAGCTTCCAAGTAGGACTAGCGTGGGACGAGCAGTACTTC.

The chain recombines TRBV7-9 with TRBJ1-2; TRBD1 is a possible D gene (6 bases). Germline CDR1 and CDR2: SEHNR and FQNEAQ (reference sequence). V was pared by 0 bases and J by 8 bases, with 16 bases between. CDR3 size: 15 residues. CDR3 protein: CASSLAPSGGWGYTF. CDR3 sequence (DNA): TGTGCCAGCAGCTTAGCGCCGTCCGGGGGCTGGGGCTACACCTTC.

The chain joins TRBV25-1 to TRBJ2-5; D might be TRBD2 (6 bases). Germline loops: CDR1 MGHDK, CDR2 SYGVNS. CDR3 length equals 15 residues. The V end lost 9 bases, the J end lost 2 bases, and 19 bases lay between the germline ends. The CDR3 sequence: CASAPGLSGQETQYF. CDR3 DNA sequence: TGTGCCAGTGCACCGGGACTCAGCGGGCAAGAGACCCAGTACTTC.

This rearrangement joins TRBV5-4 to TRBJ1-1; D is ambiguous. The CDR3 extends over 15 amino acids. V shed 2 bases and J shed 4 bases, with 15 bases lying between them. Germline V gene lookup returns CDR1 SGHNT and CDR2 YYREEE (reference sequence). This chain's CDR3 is CASSFGGPVTTEAFF. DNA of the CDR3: TGTGCCAGCAGCTTTGGCGGTCCGGTGACCACTGAAGCTTTCTTT.

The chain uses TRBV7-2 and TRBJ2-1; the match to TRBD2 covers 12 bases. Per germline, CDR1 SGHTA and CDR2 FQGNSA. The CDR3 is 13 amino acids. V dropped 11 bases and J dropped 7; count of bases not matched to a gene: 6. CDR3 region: CAGRLAGDNEQFF. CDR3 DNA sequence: TGTGCCGGAAGACTAGCGGGAGATAATGAGCAGTTCTTC.

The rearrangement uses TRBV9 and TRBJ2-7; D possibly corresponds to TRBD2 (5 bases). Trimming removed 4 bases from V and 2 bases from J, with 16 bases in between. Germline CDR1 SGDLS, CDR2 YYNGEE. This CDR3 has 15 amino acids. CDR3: CASSPSHGKAYEQYF. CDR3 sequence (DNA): TGTGCCAGCAGCCCATCGCACGGGAAGGCCTACGAGCAGTACTTC.

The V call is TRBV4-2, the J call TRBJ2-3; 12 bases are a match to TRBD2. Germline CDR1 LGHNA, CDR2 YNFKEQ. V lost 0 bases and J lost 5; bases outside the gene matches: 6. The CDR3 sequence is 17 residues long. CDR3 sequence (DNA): TGTGCCAGCAGCCAAGATTACGCTAGCGGGAGGGAAGATACGCAGTATTTT. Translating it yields CASSQDYASGREDTQYF.

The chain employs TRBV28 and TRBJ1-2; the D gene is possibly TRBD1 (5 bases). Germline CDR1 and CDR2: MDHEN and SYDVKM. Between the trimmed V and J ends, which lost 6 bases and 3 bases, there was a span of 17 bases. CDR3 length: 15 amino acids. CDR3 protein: CASRQIAGTYYGYTF. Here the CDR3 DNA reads TGTGCCAGCAGACAAATTGCAGGGACGTACTATGGCTACACCTTC.

The CDR3 is CASRRSGHDSNQPQHF. The CDR3 DNA reads as TGTGCCAGCAGACGTTCAGGACACGATAGCAATCAGCCCCAGCATTTT. The rearrangement joins TRBV2 to TRBJ1-5, with TRBD1 as a possible D gene (5 bases). V gave up 6 bases and J gave up 0 bases, with 15 bases separating them. Germline V gene sequence: CDR1 SNHLY, CDR2 FYNNEI. This CDR3 is 16 amino acids long. The whole variable domain, remainder taken from reference TRBV2 and TRBJ1-5, is EPEVTQTPSHQVTQMGQEVILRCVPISNHLYFYWYRQILGQKVEFLVSFYNNEISEKSEIFDDQFSVERPDGSNFTLKIRSTKLEDSAMYFCASRRSGHDSNQPQHFGDGTRLSIL.

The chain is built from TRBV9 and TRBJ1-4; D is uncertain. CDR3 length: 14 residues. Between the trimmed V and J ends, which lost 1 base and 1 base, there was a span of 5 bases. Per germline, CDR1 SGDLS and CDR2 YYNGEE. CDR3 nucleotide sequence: TGTGCCAGCAGCGTACGGGGAACTAATGAAAAACTGTTTTTT. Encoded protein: CASSVRGTNEKLFF.

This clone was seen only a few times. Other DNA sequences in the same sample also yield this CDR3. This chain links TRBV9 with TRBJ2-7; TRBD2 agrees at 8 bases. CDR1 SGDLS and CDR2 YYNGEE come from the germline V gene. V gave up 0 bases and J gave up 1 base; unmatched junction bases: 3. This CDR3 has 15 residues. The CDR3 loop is CASSVAASGSYEQYF. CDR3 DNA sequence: TGTGCCAGCAGCGTAGCGGCTAGCGGGTCCTACGAGCAGTACTTC.

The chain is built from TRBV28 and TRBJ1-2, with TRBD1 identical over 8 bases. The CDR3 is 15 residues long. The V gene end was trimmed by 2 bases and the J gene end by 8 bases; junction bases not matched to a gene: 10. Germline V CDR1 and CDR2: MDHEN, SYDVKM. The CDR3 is CASSLLAGGSYGYTF. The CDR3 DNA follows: TGTGCCAGCAGTTTACTCGCAGGGGGCTCCTACGGCTACACCTTC.

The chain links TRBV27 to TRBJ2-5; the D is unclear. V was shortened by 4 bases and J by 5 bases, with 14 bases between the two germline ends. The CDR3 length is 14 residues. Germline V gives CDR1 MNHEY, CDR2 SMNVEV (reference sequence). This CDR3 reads CASSSLTLRETQYF. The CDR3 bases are TGTGCCAGCAGTTCCCTTACCCTACGGGAGACCCAGTACTTC.

DNA of the CDR3: TGTGCCAGCAGTTCTGTCGTCAACGAGCAGTACTTC. Its translation is CASSSVVNEQYF. The V call is TRBV27, the J call TRBJ2-7; the D is unclear. The CDR3 runs to 12 residues. Germline CDR1 MNHEY, CDR2 SMNVEV (reference sequence). Trimming cost V 4 bases and J 5 bases, with 9 bases left between them.

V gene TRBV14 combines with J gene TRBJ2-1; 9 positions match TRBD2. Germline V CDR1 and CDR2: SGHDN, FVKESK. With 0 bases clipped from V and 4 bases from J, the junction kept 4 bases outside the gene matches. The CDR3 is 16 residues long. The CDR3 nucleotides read TGTGCCAGCAGCCAAGACCCGACTAGCGGATACAATGAGCAGTTCTTC. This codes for CASSQDPTSGYNEQFF.

The CDR3 loop reads CASSPLGGGERLGANVLTF. The CDR3 coding sequence is TGTGCCAGCAGCCCCCTGGGAGGGGGCGAGAGATTGGGGGCCAACGTCCTGACTTTC. The chain couples TRBV14 to TRBJ2-6; D is tentatively TRBD1 or TRBD2 (7 bases each). CDR1 and CDR2 from the germline V gene are SGHDN and FVKESK. CDR3 length equals 19 residues. Trimming took 4 bases from V and 4 from J, leaving 23 bases between them.